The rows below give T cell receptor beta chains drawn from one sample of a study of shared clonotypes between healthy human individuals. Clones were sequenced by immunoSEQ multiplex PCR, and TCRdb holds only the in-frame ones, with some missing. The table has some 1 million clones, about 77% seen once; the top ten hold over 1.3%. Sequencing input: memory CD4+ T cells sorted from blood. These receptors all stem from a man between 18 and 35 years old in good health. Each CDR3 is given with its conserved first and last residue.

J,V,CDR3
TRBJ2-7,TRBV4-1,CASSPPGQGVVEQYF
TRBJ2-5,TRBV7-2,CASSRRRQETQYF
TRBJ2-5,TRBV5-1,CASSPDGREGTQYF
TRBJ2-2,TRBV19,CASSALASDTGELFF
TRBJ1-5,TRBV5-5,CASSFSTGKEPQHF
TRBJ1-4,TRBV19,CASSDRTGEKLFF
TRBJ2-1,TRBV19,CASSISGTRYNEQFF
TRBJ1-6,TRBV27,CASSFSGGSYNSPLHF
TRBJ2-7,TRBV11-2,CASSLGLAGGFNEQYF
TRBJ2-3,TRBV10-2,CASSPKGDPSTDTQYF
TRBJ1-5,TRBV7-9,CASSLGEANQPQHF
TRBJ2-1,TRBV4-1,CASSQQAGGPNNEQFF
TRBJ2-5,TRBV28,CASGPGQLWETQYF
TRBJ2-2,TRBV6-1,CASSGQINTGELFF
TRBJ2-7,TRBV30,CAFGLAGASYEQYF
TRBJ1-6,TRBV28,CASSLNPRTGERRSPLHF
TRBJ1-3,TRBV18,CASSPPGTVRDTIYF
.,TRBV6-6,CASSRGMTYEQYF
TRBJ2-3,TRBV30,CAWEGSSGTDTQYF
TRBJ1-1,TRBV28,CASKEGYTEAFF
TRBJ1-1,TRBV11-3,CASSLGATEAFF
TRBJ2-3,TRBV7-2,CASSLGSGSVVDTQYF
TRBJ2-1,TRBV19,CASSILERESNEQFF
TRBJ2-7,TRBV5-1,CASSTDRLNSYEQYF
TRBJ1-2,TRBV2,CASSESGTGKGYTF
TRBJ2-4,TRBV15,CATSSGGLLHIQYF
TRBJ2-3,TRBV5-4,CASKRSQGVETDTQYF
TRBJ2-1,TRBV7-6,CASSGGYNEQFF
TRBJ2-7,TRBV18,CASSPEGGPYEQYF
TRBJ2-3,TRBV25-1,CASSDLLAGGLDTQYF
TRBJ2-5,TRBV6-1,CAIRGGPGEWETQYF
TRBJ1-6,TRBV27,CASRLGQGTYNSPLHF
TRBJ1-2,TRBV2,CASSDTTTWGYGYTF
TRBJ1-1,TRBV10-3,CAITKGSSSNMNTEAFF
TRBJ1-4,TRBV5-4,CASSLGGQSDEKLFF
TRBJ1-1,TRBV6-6,CASRQGSGTEAFF
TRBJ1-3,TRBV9,CASSVTRVPGNTIYF
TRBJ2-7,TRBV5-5,CASSLIPVDEQYF
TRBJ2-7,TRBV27,CASSSGLGSYEQYF